The 2 T cell receptor beta chains given below trace back to one sample, sequenced in a study of PD-L1 blockade in urothelial cancer listed by TCRdb under 2017. The protocol used for the library was the immunoSEQ multiplex PCR assay. The source is immuneACCESS, and TCRdb retained only in-frame sequences with V and J called. Part of the clones is not carried over; for the studies checked, unresolved V genes explain less than half of this, and the remainder is unexplained. Here the sample has 40,000 to 55,000 clones; about 89% occur a single time. 5.5% to 8% of the sample belongs to the ten largest clones. The time point label on this specimen signifies: peripheral blood 6 weeks after treatment start. The sample was PBMCs, taken around atezolizumab (anti-PD-L1) treatment. These receptors originate from an older man with urothelial cancer.

The genes are TRBV7-2 and TRBJ2-5, with D perhaps matching TRBD1 (7 bases). The CDR3 length is 15 residues. Trimming stripped 7 bases from V and 5 bases from J, with 20 bases between. Germline CDR1 SGHTA, CDR2 FQGNSA. This chain's CDR3 is CASNSPGGLGETQYF. CDR3 DNA: TGTGCCAGCAACTCTCCAGGGGGGTTGGGGGAGACCCAGTACTTC.

In its sample, this clone was seen a few times. V is TRBV5-4 and J is TRBJ2-1; 9 bases agree with TRBD2. With 5 bases clipped from V and 7 bases from J, the junction kept 7 bases outside the gene matches. In germline, CDR1 is SGHNT, CDR2 YYREEE (reference sequence). This CDR3 is 14 amino acids long. This CDR3 reads CASSPKREVNEQFF. CDR3 in DNA: TGTGCCAGCAGTCCTAAGCGGGAGGTAAATGAGCAGTTCTTC.